The present T cell receptor beta chain was sequenced within a study of T cell responses to AZD1222 COVID-19 vaccine (dated by TCRdb to the early 2020s). A note on the overall study: AZD1222 recipients whose second dose came at about 4 weeks and those whose second dose came at about 12 weeks were combined into one group, since spike-specific TCR depth and breadth did not differ between the two schedules. Enrollment into the trials was organized by age into subgroups of 18-55, 56-69 and 70-plus years, and those subgroups contained roughly 150, 30 and 60 TCR-sequenced participants, respectively. TCR sequencing was performed for some 250 trial participants, of whom about 200 were given two doses of AZD1222 and around 25 were given two doses of MenACWY control vaccine.

What the authors observed across the whole study: In the small 56-69-year group, the increase in depth fell short of significance, most likely because of low power. Participants were mostly white British, with more females than males. The authors suggested clonal diversity may have been underestimated. Conclusions about previously exposed vaccinees are limited, since just a handful of AZD1222 recipients were seropositive for SARS-CoV-2 at baseline. CD4 TCRs associated with the vaccine covered the entire spike protein, and the dominant responses were in regions 160-218 and 743-854. Because no day 14 peak-response samples were available, repertoires were characterized only after the peak T cell response. Nearly half of unique spike-specific TCRs reportedly recognized epitopes outside regions mutated in the B.1.351 and B.1.1.7 variants. After two AZD1222 doses, both the breadth and the depth of spike-specific TCRs were significantly higher than at day 0 and than in MenACWY recipients.

The CDR3 regions of human TCRbeta chains were subjected to immunosequencing. The source study handled its data this way. TCRs in the repertoires were matched against a reference library of SARS-CoV-2-specific TCRs that had been generated with the MIRA antigen-specificity platform. Breadth was defined as the fraction of unique TCRs that were SARS-CoV-2-associated, and depth was defined as the fraction of total T cells that were SARS-CoV-2-associated. Using the MIRA data, each spike-specific TCR was mapped to the spike region that the TCR reacts to and placed in a CD4 or CD8 class. Log10-transformed breadth and depth values were compared by one-way ANOVA with Sidak's multiple comparisons tests. Here the immuneACCESS table is served through TCRdb, limited to in-frame sequences with V and J called. Missing clones are a known gap in these copies; in checked studies unresolved V genes cover under half, and the rest lacks a known reason. V and J calls and clone size are those listed in that table; D and trimming were worked out from the DNA. The sample records 150,000 to 200,000 clones, about 92% of which are singletons. The ten largest clones represent roughly 3.8% of the sample.

Reading the label with the study, this specimen's time point is: baseline before first vaccination. Vaccinee samples came from UK trials COV001 and COV002, including a single-blind randomized controlled phase 2/3 trial of AZD1222 (ChAdOx1 nCoV-19) in healthy adults. For TCRbeta chain sequencing, PBMC samples from trial participants were taken at day 0 and at day 28 after the second dose. In the case of this clone: There is no known antigen for this receptor. Base qualities were left out, and no much larger clone turns up one base away.

The sequence was collected from an adult in good health. This sample comprised peripheral blood, obtained on day 0 of AZD1222 vaccination.

The encoded CDR3 is CASTTGVINQPQHF. The nucleotide sequence reads TGTGCCAGCACGACAGGGGTCATCAATCAGCCCCAGCATTTT. The V and J segments used are TRBV6-5 and TRBJ1-5; a stretch of 8 junction bases matches TRBD1. CDR1 MNHEY and CDR2 SVGAGI are derived from the germline V gene. Spanning cysteine to phenylalanine, the CDR3 consists of 14 amino acids. Kept here is only the CDR3 DNA, which spans 42 bases and is read in frame from base 1. At the junction V is shortened by 7 bases and J by 3 bases; bases outside the gene matches: 5.